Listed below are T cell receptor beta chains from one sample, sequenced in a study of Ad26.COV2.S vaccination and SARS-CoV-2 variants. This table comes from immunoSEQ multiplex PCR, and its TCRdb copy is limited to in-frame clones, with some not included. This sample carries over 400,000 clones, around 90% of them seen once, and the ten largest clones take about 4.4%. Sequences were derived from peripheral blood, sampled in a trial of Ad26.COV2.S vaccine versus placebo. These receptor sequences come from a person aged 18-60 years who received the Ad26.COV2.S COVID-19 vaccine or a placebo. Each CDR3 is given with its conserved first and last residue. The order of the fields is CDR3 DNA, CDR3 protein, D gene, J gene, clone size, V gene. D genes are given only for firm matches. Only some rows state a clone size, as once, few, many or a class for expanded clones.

DNA: TGTGCCAGCAGCGCGATAGCGGGAGCAGTCGACGAGCAGTACTTC; CDR3: CASSAIAGAVDEQYF; D: TRBD2; J: TRBJ2-7; size: NA; V: TRBV9
DNA: TGTGCCAGCAGGGGATGGGATGAGCAGTTCTTC; CDR3: CASRGWDEQFF; D: NA; J: TRBJ2-1; size: NA; V: TRBV12-3/TRBV12-4
DNA: TGTGCCAGCTCACCTCCCAGCCTCGGACCGCTCCAGCAGTACTTC; CDR3: CASSPPSLGPLQQYF; D: NA; J: TRBJ2-7; size: NA; V: TRBV18
DNA: TGTGCCAGCACCACCCAGGCGTTTGGCACAGATACGCAGTATTTT; CDR3: CASTTQAFGTDTQYF; D: NA; J: TRBJ2-3; size: NA; V: TRBV7-2
DNA: TGTGCCAGCAGCAAGGACCCATTAAAGGAGACCCAGTACTTC; CDR3: CASSKDPLKETQYF; D: NA; J: TRBJ2-5; size: NA; V: TRBV28
DNA: TGTGCCAGCAGCCTTGGGACAGAAGAGCAGTACTTC; CDR3: CASSLGTEEQYF; D: TRBD1; J: TRBJ2-7; size: NA; V: TRBV7-6
DNA: TGTGCCAGCAGTTTACCCGGGACTAGCGGGAGTTACGAGCAGTACTTC; CDR3: CASSLPGTSGSYEQYF; D: TRBD2; J: TRBJ2-7; size: once; V: TRBV28
DNA: TGTGCCAGCAGCCCCGACATGCAGGAGACCCAGTACTTC; CDR3: CASSPDMQETQYF; D: NA; J: TRBJ2-5; size: few; V: TRBV3-1/TRBV3-2
DNA: TGTGCCAGCAGTTACCGCAAAATTACCTACGAGCAGTACTTC; CDR3: CASSYRKITYEQYF; D: NA; J: TRBJ2-7; size: NA; V: TRBV6-2/TRBV6-3
DNA: TGTGCTAGCAGCTTCGGAGCGGGAGGAGGTACCGGGGAGCTGTTTTTT; CDR3: CASSFGAGGGTGELFF; D: TRBD2; J: TRBJ2-2; size: NA; V: TRBV7-7
DNA: TGTGCCAGCAGTTACCCAGGACAGAGTAAATCTGAAGCTTTCTTT; CDR3: CASSYPGQSKSEAFF; D: NA; J: TRBJ1-1; size: once; V: TRBV6-2/TRBV6-3
DNA: TGTGCCAGCAGCTTAGGCGGTGCGGGAGAGGTCAATGAGCAGTTCTTC; CDR3: CASSLGGAGEVNEQFF; D: TRBD2; J: TRBJ2-1; size: once; V: TRBV11-2
DNA: TGCAGCGTTGAGGAAAGCGACAGGGAAAGGGCCTACGAGCAGTACTTC; CDR3: CSVEESDRERAYEQYF; D: TRBD1; J: TRBJ2-7; size: NA; V: TRBV29-1
DNA: TGTGCCAGCAGCTTCGGCGGTCAAAACGAGCAGTACTTC; CDR3: CASSFGGQNEQYF; D: NA; J: TRBJ2-7; size: once; V: TRBV7-6
DNA: TGTGCCACCAGTTCCGATGAGACTAGCGTCACAGATACGCAGTATTTT; CDR3: CATSSDETSVTDTQYF; D: TRBD2; J: TRBJ2-3; size: NA; V: TRBV24-1
DNA: TGTGCCACCAGTAGAAGGGTAAGCGGCGGTAACTATGGCTACACCTTC; CDR3: CATSRRVSGGNYGYTF; D: NA; J: TRBJ1-2; size: NA; V: TRBV24-1
DNA: TGTGCCAGCAGTGTGGGACTGGGGCTTATGGGGGCCCAGTACTTC; CDR3: CASSVGLGLMGAQYF; D: NA; J: TRBJ2-5; size: NA; V: TRBV11-3
DNA: TGTGCCAGCAGATCACAGGGTAACACTGAAGCTTTCTTT; CDR3: CASRSQGNTEAFF; D: NA; J: TRBJ1-1; size: NA; V: TRBV3-1/TRBV3-2